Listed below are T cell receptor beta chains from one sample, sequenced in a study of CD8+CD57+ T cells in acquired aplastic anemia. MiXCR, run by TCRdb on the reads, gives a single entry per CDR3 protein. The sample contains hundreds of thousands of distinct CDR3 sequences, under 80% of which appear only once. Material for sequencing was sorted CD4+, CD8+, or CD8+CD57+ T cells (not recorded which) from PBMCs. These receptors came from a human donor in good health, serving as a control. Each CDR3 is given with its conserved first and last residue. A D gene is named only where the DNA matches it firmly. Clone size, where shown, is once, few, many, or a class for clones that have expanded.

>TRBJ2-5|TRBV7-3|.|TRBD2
TGTGCCAGCAGCTTACACTGGCGGGGGGGCGAGACCCAGTACTTC
CASSLHWRGGETQYF
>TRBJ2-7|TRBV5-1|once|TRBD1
TGTGCCAGCAGCACGGGACAGGGGGCCTACGAGCAGTACTTC
CASSTGQGAYEQYF
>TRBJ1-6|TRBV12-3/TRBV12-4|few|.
TGTGCCAGCAGTTTAGTTGGCCAGTTTGATAATTCACCCCTCCACTTT
CASSLVGQFDNSPLHF
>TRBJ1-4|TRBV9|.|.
TGTGCCAGCAGCCTCCATGACTCTACCTACGAGCAGTTGTTTTTT
CASSLHDSTYEQLFF
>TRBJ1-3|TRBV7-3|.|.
TGTGCCAGCGGCAGGGAGGGGACCGCTGGAAACAACATATATTTT
CASGREGTAGNNIYF
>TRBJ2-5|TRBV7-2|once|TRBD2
TGTGCCAGCAGCTTACCGGGGGGGGTCACTGAGGCTAGATACTTC
CASSLPGGVTEARYF
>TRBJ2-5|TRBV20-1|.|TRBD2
TGCAGTGCTGAGAGGAGACTAGCCCCTGAGGGAGAGACCCAGTACTTC
CSAERRLAPEGETQYF
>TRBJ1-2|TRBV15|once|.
TGTGCCACCAGCAGCGGAGGGGGAGGGGGTGGCTACACCTTC
CATSSGGGGGGYTF
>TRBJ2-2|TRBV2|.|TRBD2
TGTGCCAGCAGCAGGGAGGGGAGGGGCACCGGGGAGCTGTTTTTT
CASSREGRGTGELFF
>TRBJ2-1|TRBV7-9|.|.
TGTGCCAGCAGCCAAGAACTCGGCCCCTATGGCTACCCCTTCTTC
CASSQELGPYGYPFF
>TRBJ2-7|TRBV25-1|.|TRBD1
TGTGCCAGCAGTAGGGCACAGGGGACACCCTACGAGCAGTACTTC
CASSRAQGTPYEQYF
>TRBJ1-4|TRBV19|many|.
TGTGCCAGTACTCAAGACGCGTCTAGTGAAAAACTGTTTTTT
CASTQDASSEKLFF
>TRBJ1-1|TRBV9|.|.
TGTGCCAGCAGCGTCTCAGGGGTGGTGACTGAAGCTTTCTTT
CASSVSGVVTEAFF
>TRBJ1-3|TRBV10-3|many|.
TGTGCCATCAAAGAGGTCCCGGGGGCCTCTGGAAACACCATATATTTT
CAIKEVPGASGNTIYF
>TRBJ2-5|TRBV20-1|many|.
TGCAGTGCCACACCTTGGCAGGGCGCCCAAGAGACCCAGTACTTC
CSATPWQGAQETQYF
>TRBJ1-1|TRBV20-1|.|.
TGCAGTGCTAGAGCCACCGCAGACCCCTCTGAAGCTTTCTTT
CSARATADPSEAFF
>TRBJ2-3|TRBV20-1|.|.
TGCAGTGCTAGAGCGGGAGCAGATACGCAGTATTTT
CSARAGADTQYF
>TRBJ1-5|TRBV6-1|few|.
TGTGCCAGCATCCCCGGCAGGGCAGACAATCAGCCCCAGCATTTT
CASIPGRADNQPQHF
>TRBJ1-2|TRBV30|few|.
TGTGTCTGGAGTGTGGGGTTATACGGCTACACCTTC
CVWSVGLYGYTF
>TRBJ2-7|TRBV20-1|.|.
TGCGGTACACCTCCGGGCAGGGCAACTGAGCAGTACTTC
CGTPPGRATEQYF
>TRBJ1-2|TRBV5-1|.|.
TGCGCCAGCAGCTGGACCGGGGGCTCGGAGGGCTACACCTTC
CASSWTGGSEGYTF
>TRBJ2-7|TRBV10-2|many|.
TGCGCCAGCAGACCCGACGGCACCTACGAGCAGTACTTC
CASRPDGTYEQYF
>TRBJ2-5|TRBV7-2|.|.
TGCGCCAGCAGCTCTGCGGTTAGGCAAGGGACCCAGTACTTC
CASSSAVRQGTQYF
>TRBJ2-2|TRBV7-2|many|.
TGTGCCAGCAGCTTAGCGCTACGAGGGGACGGCGGGGAGCTGTTTTTT
CASSLALRGDGGELFF
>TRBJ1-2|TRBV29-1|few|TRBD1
TGCAGCGTCGACACCGGGACAGGGGATGGCTACACCTTC
CSVDTGTGDGYTF
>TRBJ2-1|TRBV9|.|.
TGTGCCAGCAGCGTAGAGGGGGGTACTGAGCAGTTCTTC
CASSVEGGTEQFF
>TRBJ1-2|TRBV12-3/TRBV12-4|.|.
TGTGCCACTATTAAACAGGTCGGGAGCTATGGCTACACCTTC
CATIKQVGSYGYTF
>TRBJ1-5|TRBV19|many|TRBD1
TGTGCCAGTAGCCCTCACAGGGGCCGCCCCGCTTTT
CASSPHRGRPAF
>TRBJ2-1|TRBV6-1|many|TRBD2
TGTGCCAGCAGTATAACCGGGACTAGCGGGGTGGGACTGAACGTTGAGCAGTTCTTC
CASSITGTSGVGLNVEQFF
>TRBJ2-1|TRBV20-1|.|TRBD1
TGCGGTGCCCCGCCAGGTAGCAGGGGGCAGAGCTCCTACAGTGAGCAGTTCTTC
CGAPPGSRGQSSYSEQFF
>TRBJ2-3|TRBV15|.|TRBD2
TGTGCCACCAGCAGCCTAGCCGGGGGGATCACAGATACGCAGTATTTT
CATSSLAGGITDTQYF